This passage covers 4 T cell receptor beta chains from one sample sequenced in a study of blood T cell repertoires in COVID-19 (dated by TCRdb to 2018 to 2020). The library came from the immunoSEQ multiplex PCR assay. TCRdb limited this immuneACCESS table to in-frame rearrangements with V and J called. A share of clones is missing; checked studies link under half to unresolved V genes, and the rest is unexplained. The sample table records around 300,000 clones; around 87% of these occur just once. The ten largest clones take up approximately 5% of the sample. Sequencing used PBMCs or T cells enriched from blood (not recorded which). Source of these receptors: a woman aged 25-40 years who had recovered from COVID-19.

This chain joins TRBV5-1 and TRBJ2-5; TRBD2 is a possible D gene (5 bases). V was trimmed by 2 bases and J by 2 bases, leaving 7 bases between them. The V gene's germline CDR1 is SGHRS and CDR2 YFSETQ. CDR3 size: 13 residues. CDR3 amino acids: CASSLTRQETQYF. The CDR3 nucleotides are TGCGCCAGCAGCTTAACTAGACAAGAGACCCAGTACTTC.

The CDR3 DNA reads TGTGCCAGCAGTTACAAAGGGGAGGGGACTGAAGCTTTCTTT. Protein sequence: CASSYKGEGTEAFF. This sequence joins TRBV6-2 or TRBV6-3 and TRBJ1-1; D is possibly TRBD1 (5 bases). Germline CDR1 MNHEY, CDR2 SVGEGT. The CDR3 covers 14 residues. The germline V and J ends were trimmed by 2 bases and 5 bases, with 12 bases remaining between them.

The chain couples TRBV15 to TRBJ1-2; the match to TRBD1 covers 7 bases. The CDR3 spans 13 residues. V lost 1 base and J lost 8; bases outside the gene matches: 4. Germline loops: CDR1 LNHNV, CDR2 YYDKDF (reference sequence). CDR3 in amino acids: CATSRGQGGGYTF. Here the CDR3 DNA reads TGTGCCACCAGCAGAGGACAGGGAGGAGGCTACACCTTC.

V usage is TRBV2 and J usage is TRBJ2-1; TRBD1 matches at 8 bases. CDR1 and CDR2 (germline): SNHLY, FYNNEI. There are 14 residues in the CDR3. V was pared by 10 bases and J by 6 bases, with 11 bases of the junction left unmatched. CDR3: CATGQGAIANEQFF. The CDR3 nucleotides are TGTGCCACCGGACAGGGAGCGATAGCCAATGAGCAGTTCTTC.